This is a list of T cell receptor beta chains from one sample in a study of radiotherapy plus CTLA-4 blockade in lung cancer. Clones were read by immunoSEQ multiplex PCR, and TCRdb kept only the in-frame ones, dropping some. The table has around 100,000 clones, approximately 80% seen once. Source: peripheral blood, taken from a patient treated with radiotherapy plus ipilimumab. Receptor source: a human donor with non-small cell lung cancer that progressed on radiotherapy plus ipilimumab. Some clones in this sample may be carry-over from other donors' samples. Both conserved end residues are part of each CDR3. Each record gives: CDR3 DNA, CDR3 protein, V gene, clone size, J gene, D gene. A D gene is named only where the DNA matches it firmly. Clone size is given for some rows only: seen once, a few or many times, or a class if the clone is expanded.

TGTGCCAGCAGCCAAGACGGGACAGAGGTCTATGGCTACACCTTC	CASSQDGTEVYGYTF	TRBV4-2	-	TRBJ1-2	TRBD1
TGTGCCAGCAGCCAAGGACAGCCTAGCACAGATACGCAGTATTTT	CASSQGQPSTDTQYF	TRBV7-3	-	TRBJ2-3	-
TGTGCCATCAGTCCCCTGCTTGGACAGGGTTTAAACTATGGCTACACCTTC	CAISPLLGQGLNYGYTF	TRBV10-3	-	TRBJ1-2	TRBD1
TGTGCCAGCAGCCAACTGACTAGCGGGGGCGACGAGCAGTACTTC	CASSQLTSGGDEQYF	TRBV4-2	-	TRBJ2-7	TRBD2
TGTGCCAGCAGTTACGACAGGCCTACTTCAACCACACCCCTCCACTTT	CASSYDRPTSTTPLHF	TRBV6-6	-	TRBJ1-6	-
TGTGCCAGCAGTTTAATGTTGTCAGCGGGGGGAACGACAGATACGCAGTATTTT	CASSLMLSAGGTTDTQYF	TRBV27	once	TRBJ2-3	TRBD2
TGTGCCAGCAGTCCTAGCGGGGGGCCACCCGAGACCCAGTACTTC	CASSPSGGPPETQYF	TRBV6-6	-	TRBJ2-5	TRBD2
TGTGCCAGCAGCTTAAAGGGGTTGAACTATGGCTACACCTTC	CASSLKGLNYGYTF	TRBV7-9	-	TRBJ1-2	-
TGTGCCAGCAGCCTCACAAAATATTCAGAATATGGCTACACCTTC	CASSLTKYSEYGYTF	TRBV4-2	-	TRBJ1-2	-
TGTGCCAGCAGCTTCCAGGGGGTGAACACTGAAGCTTTCTTT	CASSFQGVNTEAFF	TRBV5-4	-	TRBJ1-1	TRBD1
TGTGCCAGCTCACCACCCCGGGTAGCGGGGGCCGTACAAGAGACCCAGTACTTC	CASSPPRVAGAVQETQYF	TRBV18	-	TRBJ2-5	TRBD2
TGTGCCAGCACCGGGACAGGGTCAAAACTGTTTTTT	CASTGTGSKLFF	TRBV2	medium-sized	TRBJ1-4	TRBD1
TGTGCCAGCTCACCATCGGGTACCGGGGAGCTGTTTTTT	CASSPSGTGELFF	TRBV18	few	TRBJ2-2	-
TGTGCCAGTAGTATAGATCTTGAGGGGCAGGAGTACTTC	CASSIDLEGQEYF	TRBV19	few	TRBJ2-7	-
TGTGCCATCAGTGACCAGACACATTCTCAAGAGACCCAGTACTTC	CAISDQTHSQETQYF	TRBV10-3	few	TRBJ2-5	-
TGTGCCAGCAGCTCGCGTACTCGGACACAATACTATGGCTACACCTTC	CASSSRTRTQYYGYTF	TRBV7-2	-	TRBJ1-2	-
TGCGCCAGCAGCTTGGTCGCGGTTGCAACTAATGAAAAACTGTTTTTT	CASSLVAVATNEKLFF	TRBV5-1	-	TRBJ1-4	-
TGTGCCTGGAGCCCTAGAGAGACCCAGTACTTC	CAWSPRETQYF	TRBV30	-	TRBJ2-5	-
TGTGCCAGCAGTTACATCGGGGGCAATCAGCCCCAGCATTTT	CASSYIGGNQPQHF	TRBV6-5	few	TRBJ1-5	-
TGTGCCAGCAGCTTCAACCAACGACAGGGGGCGAGATCCTACGAGCAGTACTTC	CASSFNQRQGARSYEQYF	TRBV11-2	-	TRBJ2-7	TRBD1
TGTGCCAGTCGACAGGGGGCGCATGGTAGCTACACCTTC	CASRQGAHGSYTF	TRBV6-9	few	TRBJ1-2	TRBD1
TGTGCCAGCAGCCCAAATTGGGACAGGTCGATGCGGGGCTACACCTTC	CASSPNWDRSMRGYTF	TRBV2	once	TRBJ1-2	TRBD1
TGCGCCAGCAGCCAAGGCAGGAATAATGAAAAACTGTTTTTT	CASSQGRNNEKLFF	TRBV4-3	-	TRBJ1-4	-
TGTGCCATCAGGGACGGAACAACTAATGAAAAACTGTTTTTT	CAIRDGTTNEKLFF	TRBV10-3	-	TRBJ1-4	-
TGTGCCTGGAGGGCAGGAGTGGGTGAGCAGTTCTTC	CAWRAGVGEQFF	TRBV30	-	TRBJ2-1	-
TGTGCCAGCAGCTCGTCTCCGTCGAGGGGAGGGAGCTGGGACACTGAAGCTTTCTTT	CASSSSPSRGGSWDTEAFF	TRBV7-2	-	TRBJ1-1	-
TGCAGCGTTGATCGGTATCGGGGGCAGACTGAAGCTTTCTTT	CSVDRYRGQTEAFF	TRBV29-1	-	TRBJ1-1	-
TGCAGTGCTAGCAACTATGGCTACACCTTC	CSASNYGYTF	TRBV20-1	-	TRBJ1-2	-
TGTGCCAGCAGTTTCTCACCGACAGGGTTCGACGAGCAGTACTTC	CASSFSPTGFDEQYF	TRBV6-5	-	TRBJ2-7	TRBD1
TGTGCCAGCAACCGAGACGGGAACACCGGGGAGCTGTTTTTT	CASNRDGNTGELFF	TRBV5-4	few	TRBJ2-2	-
TGTGCCAGCAGCTCGGGACAGTATCTTACAGATACGCAGTATTTT	CASSSGQYLTDTQYF	TRBV9	-	TRBJ2-3	TRBD1
TGTGCCAGCAGCGCAAGAATACAGGGCTTCGGCTACGAGCAGTACTTC	CASSARIQGFGYEQYF	TRBV7-2	-	TRBJ2-7	-
TGTGCCAGCAGGGGGAGGGGACAGGAGAACACCATATATTTT	CASRGRGQENTIYF	TRBV7-6	-	TRBJ1-3	TRBD1
TGTGCCAGCAGTGGGGATGCAGGGGGCGACCAGCCCCAGCATTTT	CASSGDAGGDQPQHF	TRBV2	-	TRBJ1-5	TRBD1
TGTGCCAGTAGTCCCCATCGGTTATCGCGGGGGGGCAATGAGCAGTTCTTC	CASSPHRLSRGGNEQFF	TRBV19	-	TRBJ2-1	TRBD2
TGTGCCAGCAGCTTGGCCTTTGGCAGAGACTACACTGAAGCTTTCTTT	CASSLAFGRDYTEAFF	TRBV5-5	-	TRBJ1-1	-
TGTGCCATCGGGGAAGGTAACTCCTACAATGAGCAGTTCTTC	CAIGEGNSYNEQFF	TRBV10-3	few	TRBJ2-1	-
TGCGCCAGCACCCAGGGGGGCTATGGCTACACCTTC	CASTQGGYGYTF	TRBV5-1	-	TRBJ1-2	TRBD1
TGTGCCCGCTCGACCCGACTAGCGGGGCGGTACAATGAGCAGTTCTTC	CARSTRLAGRYNEQFF	TRBV18	-	TRBJ2-1	TRBD2
TGTGCCATCAGTGAGATACAGGGGAGATCCGGCTACACCTTC	CAISEIQGRSGYTF	TRBV10-3	-	TRBJ1-2	TRBD1
TGTGCCAGCAGTAAACAGGGATTCTATGGCTACACCTTC	CASSKQGFYGYTF	TRBV2	-	TRBJ1-2	-
TGCGCCAGCAGCCGGGACACTGGGTACAATGAGCAGTTCTTC	CASSRDTGYNEQFF	TRBV5-1	few	TRBJ2-1	-
TGTGCCAGCTCACCACCGGTTCGCAGCGGGGGGGCCGGTGAGCAGTTCTTC	CASSPPVRSGGAGEQFF	TRBV18	-	TRBJ2-1	TRBD2
TGTGCCAGCAGCAACAGGGAGGGCTATGGCTACACCTTC	CASSNREGYGYTF	TRBV7-6	-	TRBJ1-2	-
TGTGCCAGCAGTTTCAGGGGTGCAGAGACCCAGTACTTC	CASSFRGAETQYF	TRBV6-5	once	TRBJ2-5	-
TGTGCCAGCAGTTATTTTGGCGGGCGCACAGATACGCAGTATTTT	CASSYFGGRTDTQYF	TRBV6-5	-	TRBJ2-3	-
TGTGCCAGCCGGGACCAAACCTACGAGCAGTACTTC	CASRDQTYEQYF	TRBV18	-	TRBJ2-7	-
TGCGCCAGCAGCCGCGAAGGCACAGGCTCCTACGAGCAGTACTTC	CASSREGTGSYEQYF	TRBV4-3	-	TRBJ2-7	-
TGTGCCAGCAGCCCTGCGCGAAACGCCTACGAGCAGTACTTC	CASSPARNAYEQYF	TRBV13	-	TRBJ2-7	-
TGCGCCAGCAGCAACGGGGTTATGGGGAACACTGAAGCTTTCTTT	CASSNGVMGNTEAFF	TRBV5-1	-	TRBJ1-1	-
TGCGCCAGCAGCGCGTGGAGGGCTGAGCAGTTCTTC	CASSAWRAEQFF	TRBV5-1	-	TRBJ2-1	-
TGTGCCAGCAGCCAAGGGCAGGGGAATTCACCCCTCCACTTT	CASSQGQGNSPLHF	TRBV14	-	TRBJ1-6	-
TGTGCCAGCAGCTTGATGGGAGCAGGCGATGGAAACACCATATATTTT	CASSLMGAGDGNTIYF	TRBV5-6	few	TRBJ1-3	-
TGCGCCAGCAGCTTGGGGCAAAGGTACATGAACACTGAAGCTTTCTTT	CASSLGQRYMNTEAFF	TRBV5-1	-	TRBJ1-1	-
TGTGCCAGCAGCCAAGTCGTTGAGGAGGAGAACTATGGCTACACCTTC	CASSQVVEEENYGYTF	TRBV4-2	-	TRBJ1-2	-
TGCGCCAGCAGCTTGGCAGGAAGCTCCTACAATGAGCAGTTCTTC	CASSLAGSSYNEQFF	TRBV5-1	-	TRBJ2-1	-
TGTGCCAGCAGTCCCCCGGCAGCCAGGGTGGAGACCCAGTACTTC	CASSPPAARVETQYF	TRBV7-9	-	TRBJ2-5	-